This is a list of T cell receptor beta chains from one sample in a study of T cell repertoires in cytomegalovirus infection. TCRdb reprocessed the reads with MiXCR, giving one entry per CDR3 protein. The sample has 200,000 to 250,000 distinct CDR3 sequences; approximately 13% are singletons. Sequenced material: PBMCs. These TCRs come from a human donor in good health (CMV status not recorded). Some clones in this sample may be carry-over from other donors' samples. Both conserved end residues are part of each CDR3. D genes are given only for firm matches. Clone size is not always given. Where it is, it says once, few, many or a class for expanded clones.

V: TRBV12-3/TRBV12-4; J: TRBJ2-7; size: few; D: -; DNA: TGTGCCAGCAGTTTTAGTGGCAGAGGGGCCGAGCAGTACTTC; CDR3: CASSFSGRGAEQYF
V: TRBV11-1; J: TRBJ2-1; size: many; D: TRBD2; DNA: TGTGCCAGCAGCTTGAGGTACGGGGGGGAGCAGTTCTTC; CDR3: CASSLRYGGEQFF
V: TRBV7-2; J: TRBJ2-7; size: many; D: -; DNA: TGTGCCAGCAGCTTAGTTCAGGGTGGAGTGTACGAGCAGTACTTC; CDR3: CASSLVQGGVYEQYF
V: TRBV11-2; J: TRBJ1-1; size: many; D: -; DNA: TGTGCCAGCAGCTTAGAACCTAACACTGAAGCTTTCTTT; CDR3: CASSLEPNTEAFF
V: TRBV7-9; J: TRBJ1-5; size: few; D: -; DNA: TGTGCCAGCAGCTTAGAAGAAGGGCCCCAGCATTTT; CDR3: CASSLEEGPQHF
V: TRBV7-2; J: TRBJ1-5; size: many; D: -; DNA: TGTGCCAGCAGCTTATCGGTCGGGTCGGATCAGCCCCAGCATTTT; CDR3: CASSLSVGSDQPQHF
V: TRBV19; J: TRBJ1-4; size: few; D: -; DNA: TGTGCCAGTAGTATCCCAGGGGCGACTAATGAAAAACTGTTTTTT; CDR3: CASSIPGATNEKLFF
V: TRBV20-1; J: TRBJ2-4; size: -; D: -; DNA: TGCAGTGCTCTGTTCCGGTCAGCCAAAAACATTCAGTACTTC; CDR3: CSALFRSAKNIQYF
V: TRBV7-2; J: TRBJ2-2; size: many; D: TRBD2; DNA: TGTGCCAGCAGCCTAGCGGGAGTACCCGGGGAGCTGTTTTTT; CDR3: CASSLAGVPGELFF
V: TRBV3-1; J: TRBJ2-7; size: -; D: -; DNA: TGTGCCAGCAGCCAAGGGTCCCCGACAGTAGGCTACGAGCAGTACTTC; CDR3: CASSQGSPTVGYEQYF
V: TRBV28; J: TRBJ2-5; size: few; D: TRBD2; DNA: TGTGCCAGCAGCCCTCAAGCACGGGCTAGCGGGAGGAAGGAGACCCAGTACTTC; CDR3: CASSPQARASGRKETQYF
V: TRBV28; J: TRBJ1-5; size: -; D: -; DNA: TGTGCCAGCAATCACAGAGGGGGGGGGCAGCCCCAGCATTTT; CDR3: CASNHRGGGQPQHF
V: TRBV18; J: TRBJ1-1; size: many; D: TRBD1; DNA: TGTGCCAGCTCGCCCCTTGACAGGGGCACTGAAGCTTTCTTT; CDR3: CASSPLDRGTEAFF
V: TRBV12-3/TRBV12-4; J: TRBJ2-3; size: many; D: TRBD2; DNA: TGTGCCAGCAGTTTGTCGACTAGCGGGAGGATCGGCACAGATACGCAGTATTTT; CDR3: CASSLSTSGRIGTDTQYF
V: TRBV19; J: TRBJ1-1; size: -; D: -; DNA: TGTGCCAGTGCCCAGGGCAGGAACACTGAAGCTTTCTTT; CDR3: CASAQGRNTEAFF
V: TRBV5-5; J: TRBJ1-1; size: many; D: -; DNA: TGTGCCAGCACCCGGCTGGGGGCTACGGGGGACACTGAAGCTTTCTTT; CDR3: CASTRLGATGDTEAFF
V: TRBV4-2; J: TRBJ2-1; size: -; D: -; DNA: TGTGCCAGCAGCCAAGTCTCCGGGCGGTCGATGGGGAATGAGCAGTTCTTC; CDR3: CASSQVSGRSMGNEQFF
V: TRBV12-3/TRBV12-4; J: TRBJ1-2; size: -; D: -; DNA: TGTGCCAGCAGTGGGGGGGGCTATGGCTACACCTTC; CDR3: CASSGGGYGYTF
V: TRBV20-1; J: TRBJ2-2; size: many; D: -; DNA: TGCAGTGCTAGAGATATGAGTGGCGGGAAGGTCGGGGAGCTGTTTTTT; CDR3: CSARDMSGGKVGELFF
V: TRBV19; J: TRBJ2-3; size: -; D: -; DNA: TGTGCCAGTAGTGGATTTACGGTTTTTGGGGCAGATACGCAGTATTTT; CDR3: CASSGFTVFGADTQYF
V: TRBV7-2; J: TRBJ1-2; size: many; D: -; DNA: TGTGCCAGCAGCCAACGTGGGGGCTATGGCTACACCTTC; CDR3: CASSQRGGYGYTF
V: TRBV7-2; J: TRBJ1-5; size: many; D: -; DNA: TGTGCCAGCAGCTTAAAGCCTGGGGGCAATCAGCCCCAGCATTTT; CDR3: CASSLKPGGNQPQHF
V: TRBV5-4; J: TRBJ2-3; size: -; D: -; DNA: TGTGCCAGCAGCCCGGCGGAGCACACCACAGATACGCAGTATTTT; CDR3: CASSPAEHTTDTQYF
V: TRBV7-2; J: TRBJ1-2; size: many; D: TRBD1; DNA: TGTGCCAGCAGCCCGGACAGGGCGCAGGGCTACACCTTC; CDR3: CASSPDRAQGYTF
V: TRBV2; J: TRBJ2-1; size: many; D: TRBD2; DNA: TGTGCCAGCACCCGCCGGGCTAGCGGGATTCTTAGCTCCTACAATGAGCAGTTCTTC; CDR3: CASTRRASGILSSYNEQFF
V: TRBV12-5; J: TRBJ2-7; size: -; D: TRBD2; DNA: TGTGCTAGTGGACCAGCGGGAGGGCCGGGCGAGCAGTACTTC; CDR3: CASGPAGGPGEQYF
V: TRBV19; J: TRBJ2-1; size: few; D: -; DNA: TGTGCCAGTAGTATAGGAGAACATAGCTCCTACAATGAGCAGTTCTTC; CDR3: CASSIGEHSSYNEQFF
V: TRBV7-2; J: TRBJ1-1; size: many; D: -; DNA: TGTGCCAGCAGCTTAGCGCTGGCCGGTAAAGCTTTCTTT; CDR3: CASSLALAGKAFF
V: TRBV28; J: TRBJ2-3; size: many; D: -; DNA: TGTGCGGCGATCGGCCTGTTTAGCGGATCTAGCACAGATACGCAGTATTTT; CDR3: CAAIGLFSGSSTDTQYF
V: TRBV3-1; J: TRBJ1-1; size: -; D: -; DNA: TGTGCCAGCAGCCACGGGACGGAGAACACTGAAGCTTTCTTT; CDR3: CASSHGTENTEAFF
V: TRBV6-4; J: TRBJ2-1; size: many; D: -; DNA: TGTGCCAGCAGTAGGTCCGGGACTCCGAGTGATGAGCAGTTCTTC; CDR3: CASSRSGTPSDEQFF
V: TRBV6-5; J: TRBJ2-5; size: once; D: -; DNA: TGTGCCAGCAGCCCTTCCACAGAGACCCAGTACTTC; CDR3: CASSPSTETQYF
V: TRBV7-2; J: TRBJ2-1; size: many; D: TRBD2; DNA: TGTGCCAGCAGTACACCACTAGCGGGCTCTTACAATGAGCAGTTCTTC; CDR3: CASSTPLAGSYNEQFF
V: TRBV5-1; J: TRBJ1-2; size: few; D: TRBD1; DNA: TGCGCCAGCAGCTCCCGGACAGGGGGGGACTATGGCTACACCTTC; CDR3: CASSSRTGGDYGYTF
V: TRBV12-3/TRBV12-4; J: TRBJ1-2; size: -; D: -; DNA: TGTGCCAGCAGTTTCTCGGGGGCGGGGGGCTACACCTTC; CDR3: CASSFSGAGGYTF
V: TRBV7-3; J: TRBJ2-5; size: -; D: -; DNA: TGTGCCAGCAGCTCCCGGGCAGCGGAAGAGACCCAGTACTTC; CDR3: CASSSRAAEETQYF
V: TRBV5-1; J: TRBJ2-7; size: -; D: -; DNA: TGCGCCAGCAGCTCACGGACAGTGGGGTACGAGCAGTACTTC; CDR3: CASSSRTVGYEQYF
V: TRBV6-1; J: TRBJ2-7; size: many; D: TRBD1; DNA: TGTGCCAGCAGTCTTTGGGACAGGGACGAGCAGTACTTC; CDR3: CASSLWDRDEQYF
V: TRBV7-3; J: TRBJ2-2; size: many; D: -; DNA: TGTGCCAGCAGCCCCGACCTGACCGGGGAGCTGTTTTTT; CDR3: CASSPDLTGELFF
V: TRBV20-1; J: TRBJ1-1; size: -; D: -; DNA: TGCAGTGCTAGCCTTGTGGCCAGGGCTTTCTTT; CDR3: CSASLVARAFF
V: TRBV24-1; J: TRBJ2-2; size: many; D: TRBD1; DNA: TGTGCCACCAGTGACCAGAGACAGGGAAGAGCCGGGGAGCTGTTTTTT; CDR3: CATSDQRQGRAGELFF
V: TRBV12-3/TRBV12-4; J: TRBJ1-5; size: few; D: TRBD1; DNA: TGTGCCAGCAGTGCGACGACAGGGGATCAGCCCCAGCATTTT; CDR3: CASSATTGDQPQHF
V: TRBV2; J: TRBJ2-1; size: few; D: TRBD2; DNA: TGTGCCAGCAGTGAAGGTAGCGGGAGATTGGATGAGCAGTTCTTC; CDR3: CASSEGSGRLDEQFF
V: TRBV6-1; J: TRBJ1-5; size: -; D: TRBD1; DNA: TGTGCCAGCAGTTATTCTTCCGGGACAGGGGGCCGCGGTACGACCGCTCAGCCCCAGCATTTT; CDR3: CASSYSSGTGGRGTTAQPQHF
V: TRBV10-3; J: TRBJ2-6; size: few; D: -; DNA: TGTGCCATCAGTGAGGGGAGAGGGGGGAGCTCTGGGGCCAACGTCCTGACTTTC; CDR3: CAISEGRGGSSGANVLTF
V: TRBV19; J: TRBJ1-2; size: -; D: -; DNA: TGTGCCAGTAATAAGGGGAAATCCTATGGCTACACCTTC; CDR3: CASNKGKSYGYTF
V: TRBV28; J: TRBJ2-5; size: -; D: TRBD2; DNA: TGTGCCAGCAGTTTAAGGGGGGCTAGCGGGAAAGAGACCCAGTACTTC; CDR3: CASSLRGASGKETQYF